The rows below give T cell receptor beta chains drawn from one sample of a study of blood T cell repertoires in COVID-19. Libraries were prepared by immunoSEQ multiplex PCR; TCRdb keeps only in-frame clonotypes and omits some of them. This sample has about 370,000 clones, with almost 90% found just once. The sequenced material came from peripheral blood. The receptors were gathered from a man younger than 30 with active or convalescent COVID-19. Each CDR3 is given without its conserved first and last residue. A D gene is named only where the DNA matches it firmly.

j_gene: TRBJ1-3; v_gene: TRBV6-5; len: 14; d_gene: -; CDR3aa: ASSYEAGSSGNTIY
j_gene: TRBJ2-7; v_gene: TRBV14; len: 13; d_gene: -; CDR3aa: ASSQKRVSSYEQY
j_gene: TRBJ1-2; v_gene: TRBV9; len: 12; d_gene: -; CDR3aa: ASSVATANYGYT
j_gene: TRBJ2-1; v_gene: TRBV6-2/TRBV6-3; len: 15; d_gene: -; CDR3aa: ASSYSMWERSYNEQF
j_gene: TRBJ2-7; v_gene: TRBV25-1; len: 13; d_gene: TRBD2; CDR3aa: ASSDPSAGDYEQY
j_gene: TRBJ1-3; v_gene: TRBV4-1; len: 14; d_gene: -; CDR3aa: ASSQDAGSSGNTIY
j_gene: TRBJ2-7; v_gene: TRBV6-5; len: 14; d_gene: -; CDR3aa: ASSYSMAPGYDEQY
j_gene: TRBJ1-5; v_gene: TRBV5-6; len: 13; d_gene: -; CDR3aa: ASSFFQGGNQPQH
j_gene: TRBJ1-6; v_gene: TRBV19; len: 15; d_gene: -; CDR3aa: ASTLYAGGYSVSPLH
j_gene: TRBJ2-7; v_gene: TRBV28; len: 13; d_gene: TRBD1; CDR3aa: ASSGGQGNRYEQY
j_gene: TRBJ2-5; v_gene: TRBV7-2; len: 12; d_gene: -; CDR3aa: ASSAVGGTETQY
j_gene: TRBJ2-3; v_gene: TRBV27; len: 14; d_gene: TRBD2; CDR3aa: ASRRKRGPTTDTQY
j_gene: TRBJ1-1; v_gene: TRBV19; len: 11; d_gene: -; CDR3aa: ASSIPGNTEAF